The rows below give T cell receptor beta chains drawn from one sample of a study of blood T cell repertoires in COVID-19. Assay: immunoSEQ multiplex PCR; the TCRdb copy retains only in-frame clones and omits some. The data contain 190,000 or so clones, more than 60% of them singletons. The specimen was peripheral blood. These receptors all stem from a man in his fifties or sixties who had recovered from COVID-19. CDR3s include the opening cysteine and the closing phenylalanine or tryptophan. A D gene is named only where the DNA matches it firmly. Expanded clones get a size class; other rows say once, few or many, or leave the size out.

cdr3_nt | cdr3_aa | j_call | clone_size | d_call | v_call
TGTGCCAGCAGTCGATCCGGACTAGCGGGAAAGATTGGGTACGAGCAGTACTTC | CASSRSGLAGKIGYEQYF | TRBJ2-7 | NA | TRBD2 | TRBV6-6
TGTGCCAGCAGTCCCACCATAGGGGACGAGCAGTACTTC | CASSPTIGDEQYF | TRBJ2-7 | NA | NA | TRBV28
TGTGCCAGCAGTGGCATTCCAAGCGGGAGGGCCTTCGAGCAGTACTTC | CASSGIPSGRAFEQYF | TRBJ2-7 | few | TRBD2 | TRBV27
TGTGCCAGCAGCCCCGGCAGGGGCTACAATGAGCAGTTCTTC | CASSPGRGYNEQFF | TRBJ2-1 | NA | NA | TRBV7-3
TGTGCCAGCTCCCCGGACAGGGGAGAGCAGTACTTC | CASSPDRGEQYF | TRBJ2-7 | NA | TRBD1 | TRBV18
TGTGCCAGCAGCCAGCGGGACGTGCGGGAGACCCAGTACTTC | CASSQRDVRETQYF | TRBJ2-5 | NA | TRBD2 | TRBV6-5
TGTGCCAGCAGTTTTAGACAGGGGAGCAACCAAGAGACCCAGTACTTC | CASSFRQGSNQETQYF | TRBJ2-5 | few | TRBD1 | TRBV27
TGTGCCAGTAGTGTTGGCCCTTTATATGGCTACACCTTC | CASSVGPLYGYTF | TRBJ1-2 | NA | NA | TRBV19
TGTGCCAGCAGTTACCGCCTAGCGGGAGACACCGGGGAGCTGTTTTTT | CASSYRLAGDTGELFF | TRBJ2-2 | NA | TRBD2 | TRBV6-2/TRBV6-3
TGTGCCAGCAGGGACAGACGCACAGATACGCAGTATTTT | CASRDRRTDTQYF | TRBJ2-3 | NA | NA | TRBV6-5
TGTGCCAGTAGTGCGGGGGGTGGCCAGCCCCAGCATTTT | CASSAGGGQPQHF | TRBJ1-5 | NA | NA | TRBV19